These 23 T cell receptor beta chains share one sample of origin, sequenced in a study of shared clonotypes between healthy human individuals. The assay was immunoSEQ multiplex PCR, and TCRdb's table has in-frame clones only and misses some. The repertoire holds about 490,000 clones, with approximately 81% as singletons. The specimen was PBMCs. These receptors were taken from a woman aged 35 to 49 in good health. Some clones in this sample may be carry-over from other donors' samples.

In DNA form, the CDR3 reads TGTGCCAGCTCACCAGATGGACAGGGGGCATATGGCTACACCTTC. Translating gives CASSPDGQGAYGYTF. The V gene is TRBV18, the J gene TRBJ1-2, with 11 bases lining up with TRBD1. Germline CDR1 reads KGHSH; CDR2 reads LQKENI. This CDR3 contains 15 residues. The ends lost 2 bases at V and 5 bases at J; junction bases unmatched: 4.

This clone was counted a few times. The chain has TRBV18 and TRBJ1-5; 9 bases fit TRBD1. The germline V gene has CDR1 KGHSH and CDR2 LQKENI. After removal of 2 bases from V and 9 bases from J, the junction contained 8 bases not matched to a gene. The CDR3 consists of 15 residues. The CDR3 DNA follows: TGTGCCAGCTCACCAACCGGGACAGGGTCAGCGCCCCAGCATTTT. Amino acid sequence: CASSPTGTGSAPQHF. The full variable domain, its missing parts supplied by reference TRBV18 and TRBJ1-5, is NAGVMQNPRHLVRRRGQEARLRCSPMKGHSHVYWYRQLPEEGLKFMVYLQKENIIDESGMPKERFSAEFPKEGPSILRIQQVVRGDSAAYFCASSPTGTGSAPQHFGDGTRLSIL.

The V call is TRBV7-6, the J call TRBJ2-1, with D perhaps TRBD1 (7 bases). The V end lost 5 bases, the J end lost 5 bases, and 10 bases lay between the germline ends. CDR3 length: 13 residues. In germline, CDR1 is SGHVS, CDR2 FNYEAQ. CDR3 residues: CASSAGQNNEQFF. The DNA for the CDR3 is TGTGCCAGCAGCGCGGGACAGAACAATGAGCAGTTCTTC.

The chain has TRBV6-1 and TRBJ2-7, with 10 positions matching TRBD2. With V trimmed by 5 bases and J by 2 bases, 3 bases remained unmatched. CDR3 length equals 14 residues. The germline CDR1 and CDR2 sequences are MNHNS and SASEGT. The CDR3 sequence: CASSSGRETYEQYF. The CDR3 nucleotides read TGTGCCAGCAGTAGCGGGAGGGAAACCTACGAGCAGTACTTC.

A word on this clone: This probably arose from a read error, given a far larger clone one base away. The chain uses TRBV2 and TRBJ2-3; no clear D. Matching the DNA end better, TRBJ1-5 makes the J call doubtful. The CDR3 totals 14 residues. In germline, CDR1 is SNHLY, CDR2 FYNNEI. CDR3 in amino acids: CASRGVFESDTQHF. The CDR3 DNA reads TGTGCCAGCAGAGGCGTTTTCGAGTCAGATACGCAGCATTTT.

This clone has ten or more counts. As DNA, the CDR3 is TGCAGTGCTATGCCTTACAATGAGCAGTTCTTC. This codes for CSAMPYNEQFF. The chain links TRBV20-1 to TRBJ2-1; no clear D gene. This CDR3 is built from 11 residues. The germline V and J ends were trimmed by 4 bases and 4 bases, with 5 bases remaining between them. Per the germline V gene, CDR1 is DFQATT and CDR2 is SNEGSKA (reference sequence).

CDR3 DNA sequence: TGCGCCAGCAGCCAGGAGGACAGGGGAAACTATGGCTACACCTTC. Its protein is CASSQEDRGNYGYTF. The chain has TRBV4-1 and TRBJ1-2; 9 bases line up with TRBD1. V was pared by 3 bases and J by 2 bases, with 4 bases of the junction left unmatched. This CDR3 is built from 15 residues. Germline V gives CDR1 MGHRA, CDR2 YSYEKL.

This clone was detected once. This chain connects TRBV10-3 to TRBJ1-5; 7 bases are shared with TRBD1. Germline CDR1 ENHRY, CDR2 SYGVKD. This CDR3 contains 14 residues. Germline trimming cut 6 bases from V and 7 bases from J; bases unmatched to any gene: 9. The CDR3 coding sequence is TGTGCCATCAGAGAGGGGGCAGGGAAGCAGCCCCAGCATTTT. Encoded protein: CAIREGAGKQPQHF.

V is TRBV6-5 and J is TRBJ1-2; a weak D match, TRBD1 (5 bases). The CDR3 runs 12 residues. Deletions cut 7 bases from V and 3 bases from J, with 9 bases between. Looked up from germline, CDR1 is MNHEY and CDR2 is SVGAGI. CDR3 in amino acids: CASIGTDYGYTF. The CDR3 DNA is TGTGCCAGCATCGGGACTGACTATGGCTACACCTTC.

Note on this clone: Since a far larger clone is one base different, this is likely a read error. This CDR3 is also generated by other DNA sequences in the sample. The chain carries TRBV14 and TRBJ2-7; D remains unclear. CDR3 length equals 12 residues. Deletions cut 3 bases from V and 2 bases from J, with 5 bases between. The germline V gene encodes CDR1 SGHDN and CDR2 FVKESK. The CDR3 DNA sequence: TGTGCCAGCAGCCATAGGACCTACGAGCAGTACTTC. The encoded protein is CASSHRTYEQYF.

This chain connects TRBV6-1 to TRBJ2-1; 9 bases map to TRBD2. Germline loops: CDR1 MNHNS, CDR2 SASEGT. The length of the CDR3 is 17 residues. Trimming cost V 0 bases and J 2 bases; bases outside gene matches: 5. This CDR3 is CASSEAPAGGPYNEQFF. Here the CDR3 DNA reads TGTGCCAGCAGTGAAGCCCCCGCGGGAGGGCCCTACAATGAGCAGTTCTTC.

V usage is TRBV28 and J usage is TRBJ1-1; 10 bases map to TRBD1. The V segment lost 6 bases and the J segment 5 bases; nucleotides outside the gene matches: 6. The CDR3 extends over 14 amino acids. Per the germline V gene, CDR1 is MDHEN and CDR2 is SYDVKM. CDR3 region: CASRPGQGGTEAFF. The DNA for the CDR3 is TGTGCCAGCAGGCCTGGACAGGGGGGTACTGAAGCTTTCTTT.

This clone was detected ten times or more. The chain carries TRBV15 and TRBJ2-3; TRBD1 might be the D (5 bases). From germline, CDR1 is LNHNV and CDR2 YYDKDF (reference sequence). This CDR3 contains 18 residues. The V and J ends lost 0 bases and 0 bases respectively, with 16 bases between them. CDR3 coding DNA: TGTGCCACCAGCAGAGATCAGGGCCCGACAACCAGCACAGATACGCAGTATTTT. It is translated as CATSRDQGPTTSTDTQYF.

The chain carries TRBV10-2 and TRBJ1-2; D is unclear. The germline CDR1 and CDR2 sequences are WSHSY and SAAADI. The CDR3 covers 12 residues. The V and J ends lost 4 bases and 3 bases respectively, with 6 bases between them. CDR3 sequence reads: CASSGPDYGYTF. In DNA, the CDR3 is TGCGCCAGCAGTGGCCCGGACTATGGCTACACCTTC.

The chain recombines TRBV7-9 with TRBJ2-4, with D possibly matching TRBD2 (6 bases). From germline, CDR1 is SEHNR and CDR2 FQNEAQ (reference sequence). The CDR3 is made up of 15 amino acids. The V gene lost 2 bases and the J gene lost 0 bases, with 8 bases spanning the gap. This chain's CDR3 is CASSLMGLAKNIQYF. The CDR3 coding sequence is TGTGCCAGCAGCTTAATGGGACTAGCCAAAAACATTCAGTACTTC.

With respect to this clone: A far larger clone is a single base away, which makes a read error likely. The CDR3 loop is CASSYSLLLGTKAFF. The CDR3, as DNA: TGTGCCAGCAGTTACTCCCTCCTACTAGGGACTAAAGCTTTCTTT. V and J are TRBV6-6 and TRBJ1-1; perhaps TRBD1 as D (5 bases). The CDR3 contains 15 residues. V lost 0 bases, J lost 9 bases, and 17 bases lay in between. Germline loops: CDR1 MNHNY, CDR2 SVGAGI (reference sequence).

The chain uses TRBV5-6 and TRBJ2-7; D uncertain. The CDR3 consists of 12 residues. From germline, CDR1 is SGHDT and CDR2 YYEEEE. The germline V and J ends were trimmed by 2 bases and 5 bases, with 8 bases remaining between them. The CDR3 region is CASSLLGNEQYF. Written as DNA, the CDR3 is TGTGCCAGCAGCTTATTGGGCAACGAGCAGTACTTC.

The chain has TRBV27 and TRBJ2-1; D gene unclear. The length of the CDR3 is 13 residues. Germline loops: CDR1 MNHEY, CDR2 SMNVEV (reference sequence). V lost 6 bases and J lost 4, with 10 bases in between. The CDR3: CASRGDGYNEQFF. In DNA, the CDR3 is TGTGCCAGCAGGGGCGACGGTTACAATGAGCAGTTCTTC.

The V gene is TRBV28, the J gene TRBJ2-3; no definite D call. The CDR3 runs 16 residues. The ends were cut back, 5 bases at V and 2 bases at J, with 17 bases in the middle. Germline loops: CDR1 MDHEN, CDR2 SYDVKM. CDR3 nucleotide sequence: TGTGCCAGCAGTCCCCTGCCAGGTTCACCCACAGATACGCAGTATTTT. This gives the protein CASSPLPGSPTDTQYF.

The J gene is TRBJ2-7, the V gene TRBV7-8; D remains ambiguous. Per germline, CDR1 SGHVS and CDR2 FQNEAQ. V dropped 2 bases and J dropped 3 bases, with 11 bases sitting between them. The length of the CDR3 is 14 residues. CDR3 sequence: CASSLSYSLYEQYF. As DNA, the CDR3 is TGTGCCAGCAGCTTAAGTTACAGCCTCTACGAGCAGTACTTC.

The gene calls are TRBV10-2 and TRBJ2-7; 9 bases map to TRBD2. Germline CDR1 and CDR2: WSHSY and SAAADI. V lost 6 bases to trimming and J lost 0 bases; unmatched junction nucleotides: 3. This CDR3 contains 14 residues. The chain's CDR3 is CASRASGNSYEQYF. CDR3 bases: TGCGCCAGCAGGGCTAGCGGGAACTCCTACGAGCAGTACTTC.

V and J are TRBV4-1 and TRBJ1-1, with unresolved D. Germline CDR1 is MGHRA and CDR2 is YSYEKL. V lost 1 base, J lost 0 bases, and 9 bases lay in between. The CDR3 consists of 15 residues. CDR3 sequence: CASSQGVLLNTEAFF. The CDR3 coding sequence is TGCGCCAGCAGCCAAGGTGTACTGTTGAACACTGAAGCTTTCTTT.

The rearrangement uses TRBV19 and TRBJ2-2; 9 bases fit TRBD2. The V gene end was trimmed by 6 bases and the J gene end by 2 bases; junction bases not matched to a gene: 10. The CDR3 consists of 17 residues. Germline CDR1 is LNHDA and CDR2 is SQIVND (reference sequence). The CDR3 coding sequence is TGTGCCAGTAGACCCAATCGACTAGCGGACAACACCGGGGAGCTGTTTTTT. Protein: CASRPNRLADNTGELFF.